This is a list of T cell receptor beta chains from one sample in a study of cytomegalovirus exposure and HLA in healthy donors. TCRdb keeps only in-frame clones here, not all; method: immunoSEQ multiplex PCR. The sample has roughly 190,000 clones; approximately 89% are singletons. Input material: PBMCs. These receptors were collected from a man aged 25 to 40 in good health and CMV-seropositive. CDR3s include the opening cysteine and the closing phenylalanine or tryptophan. D genes are given only for firm matches. Clone size is shown for a subset of rows, as once, few, many or a class of expanded clone.

TRBJ2-1 TRBV5-1 NA TRBD1 CASSLTGPSSYNEQFF TGCGCCAGCAGCCTGACAGGGCCAAGCTCCTACAATGAGCAGTTCTTC
TRBJ1-2 TRBV2 few NA CASSEIQGSGYTF TGTGCCAGCAGTGAGATACAGGGTTCTGGCTACACCTTC
TRBJ2-2 TRBV4-1 NA NA CASSQGSSLTGELFF TGCGCCAGCAGCCAAGGATCGAGTTTAACCGGGGAGCTGTTTTTT
TRBJ2-1 TRBV27 once NA CASSSGGYEQFF TGTGCCAGCAGTTCCGGGGGTTATGAGCAGTTCTTC
TRBJ2-2 TRBV7-3 NA NA CASSLLGHGELFF TGTGCCAGCAGCTTGTTGGGTCACGGGGAGCTGTTTTTT
TRBJ2-1 TRBV7-2 NA NA CASSLIRERENEQFF TGTGCCAGCAGCTTAATCCGGGAAAGGGAGAATGAGCAGTTCTTC
TRBJ2-7 TRBV12-2 NA NA CASRLAFTGHTNYEQYF TGTGCAAGTCGCTTAGCGTTCACAGGGCATACGAATTACGAGCAGTACTTC
TRBJ1-2 TRBV7-2 NA NA CASSLGSGVGYTF TGTGCCAGCAGCTTAGGATCCGGTGTCGGCTACACCTTC
TRBJ2-1 TRBV5-1 NA TRBD2 CASSLELAGIFYEQFF TGCGCCAGCAGCTTGGAACTAGCGGGAATTTTTTATGAGCAGTTCTTC
TRBJ1-1 TRBV7-9 NA NA CASSLGRANTEAFF TGTGCCAGCAGCTTAGGCAGGGCGAACACTGAAGCTTTCTTT
TRBJ1-1 TRBV30 NA NA CACDTGLNTEAFF TGTGCCTGCGATACAGGTTTGAACACTGAAGCTTTCTTT
TRBJ1-5 TRBV19 few NA CASMSGNQPQHF TGTGCCAGTATGTCGGGCAATCAGCCCCAGCATTTT
TRBJ2-3 TRBV2 many NA CASSSLFGTDTQYF TGTGCCAGCAGCTCCCTTTTTGGAACAGATACGCAGTATTTT
TRBJ2-3 TRBV7-2 NA NA CASSLLSSTDTQYF TGTGCCAGCAGCTTGCTTTCAAGCACAGATACGCAGTATTTT
TRBJ2-3 TRBV6-1 once NA CASIGQTTDTQYF TGTGCCAGCATAGGACAGACCACAGATACGCAGTATTTT
TRBJ2-3 TRBV4-3 NA NA CASSQTYLTDTQYF TGCGCCAGCAGCCAAACATACCTCACAGATACGCAGTATTTT
TRBJ1-1 TRBV7-2 few TRBD1 CASSLVQGALGEAFF TGTGCCAGCAGCTTAGTCCAGGGGGCGCTTGGTGAAGCTTTCTTT